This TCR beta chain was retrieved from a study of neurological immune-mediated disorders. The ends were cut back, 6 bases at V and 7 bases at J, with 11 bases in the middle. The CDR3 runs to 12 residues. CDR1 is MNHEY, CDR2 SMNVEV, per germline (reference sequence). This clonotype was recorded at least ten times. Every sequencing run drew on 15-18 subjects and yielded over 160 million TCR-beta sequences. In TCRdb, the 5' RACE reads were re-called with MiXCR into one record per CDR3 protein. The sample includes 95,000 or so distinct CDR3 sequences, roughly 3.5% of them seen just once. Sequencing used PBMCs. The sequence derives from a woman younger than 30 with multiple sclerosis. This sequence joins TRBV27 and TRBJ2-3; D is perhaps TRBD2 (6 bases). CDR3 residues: CASSIAGNTQYF. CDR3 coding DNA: TGTGCCAGCAGCATTGCGGGGAATACGCAGTATTTT.